This T cell receptor (beta chain) was obtained from a study of tumor-infiltrating lymphocytes in primary liver carcinoma. Out of unsorted whole blood came the blood RNA, and germline DNA was extracted as well. Using a constant-region primer together with ProtoScript II reverse transcriptase, TCR beta cDNA was made from about 500 ng of total RNA. Three nested multiplex PCR rounds, a slightly modified ARM-PCR, produced the libraries for TCR beta. One entry per CDR3 protein results from TCRdb running MiXCR on the multiplex PCR reads. The table lists approximately 330,000 distinct CDR3 sequences, roughly two thirds of them singletons. The receptor was isolated from a middle-aged man with primary liver carcinoma and hepatitis B virus infection. Material: peripheral blood.

CDR3: CASSTHLGNLDTEAFF. The CDR3 DNA reads TGTGCCAGCAGCACCCATTTGGGGAATTTGGACACTGAAGCTTTCTTT. The chain recombines TRBV4-2 with TRBJ1-1, with unresolved D. V was shortened by 5 bases and J by 3 bases, with 19 bases between the two germline ends. CDR3 length: 16 residues. The germline gives CDR1 LGHNA, CDR2 YNFKEQ.